This TCR beta chain stems from a study of cytomegalovirus exposure and HLA in healthy donors. With regard to this clone: Its antigen is not identified.

PCR employed 60 Vbeta and 13 Jbeta primers. The repertoire was sequenced with immunoSEQ multiplex PCR; TCRdb's copy has only in-frame clones and lacks some. Counted here are some 140,000 clones, roughly 79% occurring once; the ten biggest clones make up over 2.5%. Study outcomes and limitations: In an earlier analysis, about 87% or about 30%: the productive usage of most TCR beta V segments. The HLA-A and HLA-B alleles of most subjects were reportedly predicted accurately from TCR beta sequences. An analysis that was carried out later associated 16,000 or so TCR beta sequences with HLA alleles at 0.05 false discovery rate. Versus the approximately 670-donor mean, an Asian-associated ancestry cluster reportedly showed fewer N-insertions in a later analysis.

The CDR3 has 17 residues. V trimming: 4 bases; J trimming: 0 bases; junction bases outside the gene matches: 10. The germline CDR1 and CDR2 sequences are SEHNR and FQNEAQ (reference sequence). Source material: PBMCs. The rearrangement joins TRBV7-9 to TRBJ2-3, with 7 bases aligning to TRBD2. The source of this sequence is a man younger than 30 in good health and CMV-seronegative. The CDR3, as DNA: TGTGCCAGCAGCTCCCTGGGGCGCGGGGGAAGCACAGATACGCAGTATTTT. Its translation is CASSSLGRGGSTDTQYF. The whole variable domain, filled in from reference TRBV7-9 and TRBJ2-3, reads DTGVSQNPRHKITKRGQNVTFRCDPISEHNRLYWYRQTLGQGPEFLTYFQNEAQLEKSRLLSDRFSAERPKGSFSTLEIQRTEQGDSAMYLCASSSLGRGGSTDTQYFGPGTRLTVL.